This section outlines one TCR beta chain sequence together with its context. Its specificity is not known. The data were taken from a study of response to subunit inactivated influenza vaccine. Notes on the study in general: Researchers suggested that each seasonal influenza vaccination recruits few new T cells.

From the RT-PCR reads, TCRdb called clonotypes with MiXCR, one entry per CDR3 protein. The sample records about 780,000 distinct CDR3 sequences, about 18% being singletons. This sequence was found in a man over 45 who received an inactivated influenza vaccine. Sample: PBMCs from blood, taken more than 4 days after vaccination.

CDR3 DNA sequence: TGTGCCAGCAGTTCAGGGTATCGCACAGATACGCAGTATTTT. Translating gives CASSSGYRTDTQYF. The rearrangement links TRBV12-3 or TRBV12-4 to TRBJ2-3; maybe TRBD1 (5 bases). Trimming pared 4 bases from V and 1 base from J, leaving 9 bases between. The CDR3 spans 14 residues.